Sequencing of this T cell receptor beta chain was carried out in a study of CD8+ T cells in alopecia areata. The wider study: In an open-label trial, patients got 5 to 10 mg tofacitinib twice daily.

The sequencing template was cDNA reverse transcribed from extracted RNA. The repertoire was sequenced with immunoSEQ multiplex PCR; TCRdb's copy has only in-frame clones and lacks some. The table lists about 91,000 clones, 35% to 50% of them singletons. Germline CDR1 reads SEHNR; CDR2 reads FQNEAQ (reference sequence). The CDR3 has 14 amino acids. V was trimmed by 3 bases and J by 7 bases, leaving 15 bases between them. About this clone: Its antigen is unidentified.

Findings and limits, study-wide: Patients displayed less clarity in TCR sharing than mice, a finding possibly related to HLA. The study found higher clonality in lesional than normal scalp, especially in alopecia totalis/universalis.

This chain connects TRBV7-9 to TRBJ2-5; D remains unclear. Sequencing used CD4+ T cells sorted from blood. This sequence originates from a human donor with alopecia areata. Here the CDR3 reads CASSLPAARWTQYF. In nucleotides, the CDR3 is TGTGCCAGCAGCTTGCCGGCGGCCCGGTGGACCCAGTACTTC.